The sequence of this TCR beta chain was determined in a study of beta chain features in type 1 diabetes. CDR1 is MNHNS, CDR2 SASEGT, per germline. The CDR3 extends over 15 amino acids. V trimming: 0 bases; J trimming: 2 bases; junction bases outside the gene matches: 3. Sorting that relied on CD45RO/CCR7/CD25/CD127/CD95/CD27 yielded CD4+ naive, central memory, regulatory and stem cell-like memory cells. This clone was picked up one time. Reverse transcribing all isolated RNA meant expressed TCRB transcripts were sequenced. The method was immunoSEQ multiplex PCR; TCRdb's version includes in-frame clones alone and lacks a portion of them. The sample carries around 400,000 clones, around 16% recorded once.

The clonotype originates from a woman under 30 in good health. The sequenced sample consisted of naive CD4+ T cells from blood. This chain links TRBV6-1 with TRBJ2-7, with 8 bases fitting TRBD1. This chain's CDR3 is CASSEATGVAYEQYF. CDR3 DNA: TGTGCCAGCAGTGAAGCGACAGGGGTAGCCTACGAGCAGTACTTC.